Listed below are T cell receptor beta chains from one sample, sequenced in a study of vaccination and CD4 T cells after COVID-19. Their antigen targets remain unknown. One entry per CDR3 protein, called by TCRdb with MiXCR from the PCR reads. The sample includes approximately 9,400 distinct CDR3 sequences, about 28% of them seen just once. The specimen was CD4+ T cells from blood, cultured in vitro, collected after SARS-CoV-2 vaccination. Source of these receptors: a human donor who had recovered from COVID-19. CDR3s include the opening cysteine and the closing phenylalanine or tryptophan. A D gene is named only where the DNA matches it firmly. Clone size is given for some rows only: seen once, a few or many times, or a class if the clone is expanded.

TRBV6-5	.	.	TRBJ2-7	CASSYGQMYEQYF	TGTGCCAGCAGTTACGGGCAGATGTACGAGCAGTACTTC
TRBV18	.	.	TRBJ1-1	CASSAEGSTEAFF	TGTGCCAGCTCCGCCGAGGGGAGCACTGAAGCTTTCTTT
TRBV19	.	.	TRBJ1-2	CASSRKGDYGYTF	TGTGCCAGTAGCAGAAAGGGGGACTATGGCTACACCTTC
TRBV7-2	.	.	TRBJ2-7	CASSLASAVRAYEQYF	TGTGCCAGCAGCTTAGCGTCGGCGGTGAGGGCCTACGAGCAGTACTTC
TRBV29-1	few	.	TRBJ1-3	CSVEDRRGGNTIYF	TGCAGCGTTGAAGATAGGAGGGGGGGAAACACCATATATTTT
TRBV29-1	.	.	TRBJ1-1	CSGASRVGNTEAFF	TGCAGCGGGGCTTCCAGGGTTGGGAACACTGAAGCTTTCTTT
TRBV5-6	.	.	TRBJ1-6	CASSFRWDSPLHF	TGTGCCAGCAGCTTCAGGTGGGATTCACCCCTCCACTTT
TRBV27	once	TRBD1	TRBJ2-7	CAREKRITGGPSYEQYF	TGTGCCAGAGAGAAAAGAATCACAGGGGGCCCATCCTACGAGCAGTACTTC
TRBV6-2/TRBV6-3	few	TRBD2	TRBJ2-7	CASKGSGTPYEQYF	TGTGCCAGCAAGGGTAGCGGGACCCCCTACGAGCAGTACTTC
TRBV18	.	.	TRBJ1-2	CASSWASPNYGYTF	TGTGCCAGCTCATGGGCGTCGCCAAACTATGGCTACACCTTC
TRBV5-1	.	TRBD1	TRBJ2-3	CASTLQGSASTDTQYF	TGCGCCAGCACCCTACAGGGGTCCGCTAGCACAGATACGCAGTATTTT
TRBV24-1	.	.	TRBJ1-1	CATSVKENTEAFF	TGTGCCACCAGTGTTAAGGAGAACACTGAAGCTTTCTTT
TRBV6-2/TRBV6-3	.	TRBD2	TRBJ2-5	CASKRDYQETQYF	TGTGCCAGCAAGCGGGATTACCAAGAGACCCAGTACTTC
TRBV2	.	.	TRBJ1-1	CASSEARGHTEAFF	TGTGCCAGCAGTGAAGCACGGGGCCACACTGAAGCTTTCTTT
TRBV20-1	few	.	TRBJ2-4	CSAREVGGPKNIQYF	TGCAGTGCTAGAGAAGTGGGAGGACCCAAAAACATTCAGTACTTC
TRBV20-1	.	.	TRBJ1-2	CSARPSRGTLEGYTF	TGCAGTGCTAGACCTTCTCGGGGGACACTGGAGGGCTACACCTTC
TRBV4-1	.	TRBD2	TRBJ2-7	CASSPPRASGDYEQYF	TGCGCCAGCAGCCCTCCCCGAGCTAGCGGGGATTACGAGCAGTACTTC
TRBV30	.	TRBD1	TRBJ2-1	CAWSPGGKDNEQFF	TGTGCCTGGAGTCCAGGGGGTAAAGACAATGAGCAGTTCTTC
TRBV20-1	few	.	TRBJ2-6	CSAASGTSGANVLTF	TGCAGTGCTGCCTCGGGTACCTCTGGGGCCAACGTCCTGACTTTC
TRBV14	.	TRBD2	TRBJ2-1	CTSSQGLAGLNEQFF	TGTACCAGCAGCCAGGGACTAGCGGGCCTAAATGAGCAGTTCTTC
TRBV4-1	few	TRBD2	TRBJ2-3	CASSQPGLAGGGTDTQYF	TGCGCCAGCAGCCAACCGGGACTAGCGGGAGGGGGTACAGATACGCAGTATTTT
TRBV19	.	TRBD2	TRBJ2-3	CASRPSGSPPDTQYF	TGTGCCAGTAGGCCTAGCGGGAGCCCCCCAGATACGCAGTATTTT
TRBV7-3	few	TRBD2	TRBJ2-5	CASSETSGSPRETQYF	TGTGCCAGCAGCGAGACTAGCGGGAGCCCCAGGGAGACCCAGTACTTC
TRBV6-1	few	TRBD2	TRBJ2-1	CASGFRLAGERGDNEQFF	TGTGCCAGCGGATTCCGACTAGCGGGAGAGAGAGGGGACAATGAGCAGTTCTTC
TRBV19	.	TRBD1	TRBJ2-6	CASSIWGQGASRANVLTF	TGTGCCAGTAGTATTTGGGGACAGGGGGCTTCTCGGGCCAACGTCCTGACTTTC
TRBV20-1	few	.	TRBJ2-1	CSAIRVSYNEQFF	TGCAGTGCGATCCGAGTCTCCTACAATGAGCAGTTCTTC
TRBV19	medium-sized	.	TRBJ2-6	CASKGQGVLGANVLTF	TGTGCCAGTAAGGGGCAGGGTGTACTCGGGGCCAACGTCCTGACTTTC
TRBV5-4	few	.	TRBJ2-7	CASSEDYYEQYF	TGTGCCAGCAGCGAAGATTATTACGAGCAGTACTTC
TRBV7-2	few	TRBD1	TRBJ2-6	CASSSNTGAGANVLTF	TGTGCCAGCAGCTCGAATACAGGGGCTGGGGCCAACGTCCTGACTTTC
TRBV19	.	.	TRBJ2-3	CASSIVRRDTQYF	TGTGCCAGTAGTATAGTAAGGCGGGATACGCAGTATTTT
TRBV28	.	.	TRBJ2-3	CASSSTIAVNTQYF	TGTGCCAGCAGCTCTACTATAGCGGTAAATACGCAGTATTTT
TRBV6-2/TRBV6-3	.	TRBD1	TRBJ1-3	CASSSPFPSPGQSGNTIYF	TGTGCCAGCAGTTCTCCTTTTCCCAGTCCGGGACAGTCTGGAAACACCATATATTTT
TRBV15	.	TRBD1	TRBJ2-5	CATSRRGRETQYF	TGTGCCACCAGCAGGAGGGGGCGAGAGACCCAGTACTTC
TRBV7-8	.	.	TRBJ2-7	CASSTRVQSSYEQYF	TGTGCCAGCAGTACGAGGGTGCAGAGCTCCTACGAGCAGTACTTC
TRBV4-3	.	TRBD1	TRBJ2-3	CASRRTGLDADTQYF	TGCGCCAGCAGGAGGACAGGGTTGGACGCAGATACGCAGTATTTT
TRBV18	.	TRBD2	TRBJ2-1	CASSRTGGRASSQFF	TGTGCCAGCTCACGGACGGGAGGCAGGGCCAGTTCGCAGTTCTTC
TRBV6-1	.	.	TRBJ2-5	CASKVGAMEETQYF	TGTGCCAGCAAGGTGGGCGCGATGGAAGAGACCCAGTACTTC
TRBV5-6	.	.	TRBJ2-5	CASSLDGRGTQYF	TGTGCCAGCAGCCTCGACGGCCGGGGGACCCAGTACTTC
TRBV11-2	few	.	TRBJ2-7	CASLGQPLGEQYF	TGTGCCAGCTTAGGACAGCCGTTGGGCGAGCAGTACTTC
TRBV18	.	.	TRBJ2-7	CASSTTGSSGEQYF	TGTGCCAGCTCAACGACAGGCAGCTCGGGCGAGCAGTACTTC
TRBV6-4	few	.	TRBJ1-5	CASSRPYSNQPQHF	TGTGCCAGCAGCAGGCCGTATAGCAATCAGCCCCAGCATTTT
TRBV30	.	TRBD1	TRBJ1-1	CASNPGTVNTEAFF	TGTGCCTCCAATCCCGGGACAGTGAACACTGAAGCTTTCTTT
TRBV7-9	few	.	TRBJ2-3	CASSFGSGDTQYF	TGTGCCAGCAGCTTCGGAAGCGGAGATACGCAGTATTTT
TRBV5-6	.	TRBD2	TRBJ2-3	CASSSTGGGGSTDTQYF	TGTGCCAGCAGCTCGACCGGGGGTGGCGGGAGTACAGATACGCAGTATTTT
TRBV2	few	.	TRBJ2-5	CASTRDQNPGKETQYF	TGTGCCAGCACTAGGGACCAGAACCCTGGAAAAGAGACCCAGTACTTC
TRBV6-1	few	.	TRBJ1-3	CASRNRDTYSSGNTIYF	TGTGCCAGCAGAAACCGGGACACCTACTCCTCTGGAAACACCATATATTTT
TRBV6-1	.	TRBD1	TRBJ1-5	CASSLTGNSNQPQHF	TGTGCCAGCAGTCTGACAGGGAATAGCAATCAGCCCCAGCATTTT
TRBV2	few	TRBD1	TRBJ2-2	CASTRARGPGELFF	TGTGCCAGCACTCGAGCCAGGGGGCCCGGGGAGCTGTTTTTT
TRBV6-5	few	.	TRBJ1-6	CASSYSFGLSPLHF	TGTGCCAGCAGTTACTCATTCGGACTTTCACCCCTCCACTTT
TRBV20-1	.	TRBD2	TRBJ2-3	CSALGTSGPSDTQYF	TGCAGTGCCCTCGGGACTAGCGGGCCCTCAGATACGCAGTATTTT
TRBV6-5	few	.	TRBJ2-1	CASSYSGSGVYEQFF	TGTGCCAGCAGTTACTCGGGATCAGGGGTATATGAGCAGTTCTTC
TRBV21-1	.	.	TRBJ1-3	CASSKEVVAASGNTIYF	TGTGCCAGCAGCAAAGAGGTTGTAGCCGCCTCTGGAAACACCATATATTTT
TRBV24-1	.	TRBD1	TRBJ2-2	CATSEPDRATGELFF	TGTGCCACCAGTGAACCGGACAGGGCCACCGGGGAGCTGTTTTTT
TRBV30	.	.	TRBJ1-1	CAWSEGTHTEAFF	TGTGCCTGGAGTGAGGGGACACACACTGAAGCTTTCTTT